The 17 T cell receptor beta chains presented below share a single source sample, sequenced in a study of blood T cell repertoires in COVID-19. The table came from immunoSEQ multiplex PCR; TCRdb's copy has only in-frame clones and leaves some out. The sample yields 95,000 to 150,000 clones, 80% to 90% seen once. Sequenced material: peripheral blood. These receptors all come from a human donor in a cohort sampled during active COVID-19.

This chain connects TRBV6-5 to TRBJ2-7, with TRBD1 identical over 8 bases. The CDR3 is 13 amino acids. V lost 6 bases to trimming and J lost 3 bases; unmatched junction nucleotides: 4. CDR1 and CDR2 (germline): MNHEY, SVGAGI. The CDR3 nucleotides read TGTGCCAGCAGAAGCGGACAGGGCTACGAGCAGTACTTC. Amino acid sequence: CASRSGQGYEQYF.

The J gene is TRBJ2-2, the V gene TRBV7-8; the match to TRBD1 covers 10 bases. Germline CDR1 reads SGHVS; CDR2 reads FQNEAQ. Trimming removed 4 bases from V and 4 bases from J; junction bases left unmatched: 3. The CDR3 extends over 15 amino acids. CDR3 residues: CASSSRTGGTGELFF. The CDR3 DNA reads TGTGCCAGCAGCTCCAGGACAGGGGGCACCGGGGAGCTGTTTTTT.

The chain has TRBV7-2 and TRBJ2-1; possibly TRBD2 for D (7 bases). Looked up from germline, CDR1 is SGHTA and CDR2 is FQGNSA. Trimming removed 4 bases at V and 7 bases at J, with 11 bases between. This CDR3 has 13 residues. CDR3 in amino acids: CASSWGGANEQFF. DNA of the CDR3: TGTGCCAGCAGCTGGGGGGGGGCTAATGAGCAGTTCTTC.

This clone was seen more than once but under ten times. The chain employs TRBV10-3 and TRBJ1-5; TRBD1 matches 7 bases. Trimming cost V 2 bases and J 0 bases; bases outside gene matches: 4. The germline V gene encodes CDR1 ENHRY and CDR2 SYGVKD. The CDR3 runs 16 residues. CDR3 DNA: TGTGCCATCAGTGAGGAGGGGGCTTATAGCAATCAGCCCCAGCATTTT. Protein sequence: CAISEEGAYSNQPQHF.

The chain employs TRBV11-1 and TRBJ2-3, with 7 bases lining up with TRBD2. The V segment lost 2 bases and the J segment 4 bases; nucleotides outside the gene matches: 6. The CDR3 length is 15 residues. CDR1 and CDR2 (germline): SGHAT, FQDESV (reference sequence). In DNA form, the CDR3 reads TGTGCCAGCAGCTTAATGACTAGCCGTGCAGATACGCAGTATTTT. It codes for CASSLMTSRADTQYF.

The chain combines TRBV6-4 with TRBJ2-4; the D is unclear. Between the trimmed V and J ends, which lost 7 bases and 0 bases, there was a span of 13 bases. Germline V lookup: CDR1 MRHNA, CDR2 SNTAGT. The CDR3 is 15 amino acids. CDR3 DNA sequence: TGTGCCAGCACCATCCCCAGGCTAGCCAAAAACATTCAGTACTTC. As protein: CASTIPRLAKNIQYF.

V is TRBV18 and J is TRBJ1-6; TRBD1 might be the D (6 bases). There are 15 residues in the CDR3. Germline-derived CDR1 and CDR2 are KGHSH and LQKENI. V was cut by 0 bases and J by 9 bases, with 12 bases left in between. For the CDR3, the DNA is TGTGCCAGCTCACCACCACAGGGTCAGGGTTCACCCCTCCACTTT. Residues: CASSPPQGQGSPLHF.

The rearrangement joins TRBV5-1 to TRBJ2-5; 8 bases agree with TRBD1. The germline V gene encodes CDR1 SGHRS and CDR2 YFSETQ. This CDR3 is 14 amino acids long. V trimming: 3 bases; J trimming: 4 bases; junction bases outside the gene matches: 5. CDR3 protein: CASSSGQGLETQYF. In nucleotides, the CDR3 is TGCGCCAGCAGCTCCGGACAGGGACTAGAGACCCAGTACTTC.

The rearrangement joins TRBV12-5 to TRBJ1-1; D call uncertain. Germline CDR1 reads LGHNT; CDR2 reads FRNRAP. This CDR3 has 15 amino acids. Between the trimmed V and J ends, which lost 0 bases and 2 bases, there was a span of 10 bases. CDR3 region: CASGLVRQANTEAFF. The CDR3 DNA reads TGTGCTAGTGGTTTGGTACGGCAGGCAAACACTGAAGCTTTCTTT.

The chain couples TRBV25-1 to TRBJ2-2; 8 nucleotides agree with TRBD1. The CDR3 covers 16 residues. The ends lost 2 bases at V and 6 bases at J; junction bases unmatched: 8. Germline CDR1 MGHDK, CDR2 SYGVNS. The DNA of the CDR3 is TGTGCCAGCAGTGAAGTGGCAGGGGGCTTGGCCGGGGAGCTGTTTTTT. This encodes CASSEVAGGLAGELFF. The full variable domain, in which reference TRBV25-1 and TRBJ2-2 provide the parts outside the CDR3, is EADIYQTPRYLVIGTGKKITLECSQTMGHDKMYWYQQDPGMELHLIHYSYGVNSTEKGDLSSESTVSRIRTEHFPLTLESARPSHTSQYLCASSEVAGGLAGELFFGEGSRLTVL.

V usage is TRBV29-1 and J usage is TRBJ1-5; 7 bases align to TRBD1. CDR3 size: 13 residues. Trimming cost V 6 bases and J 7 bases; bases outside gene matches: 9. Looked up from germline, CDR1 is SQVTM and CDR2 is ANQGSEA. CDR3 nucleotides: TGCAGCGTAGGCCGGGACAGAGGCCAGCCCCAGCATTTT. Residues: CSVGRDRGQPQHF.

The V gene is TRBV5-6, the J gene TRBJ1-2; D might be TRBD1 (5 bases). Deletions cut 4 bases from V and 2 bases from J, with 12 bases between. The CDR3 has 14 residues. Per the germline V gene, CDR1 is SGHDT and CDR2 is YYEEEE. The CDR3 loop is CASSLYRQNYGYTF. The CDR3 DNA reads TGTGCCAGCAGCCTATATCGACAGAACTATGGCTACACCTTC.

CDR3 protein: CAISEGAKNEKLFF. CDR3 bases: TGTGCCATCAGTGAGGGGGCAAAGAATGAAAAACTGTTTTTT. The chain recombines TRBV10-3 with TRBJ1-4, with D possibly being TRBD1 (5 bases). In germline, CDR1 is ENHRY, CDR2 SYGVKD. The CDR3 consists of 14 residues. Trimming took 2 bases from V and 5 from J, leaving 9 bases between them.

The J gene is TRBJ2-3, the V gene TRBV3-1 (or the pseudogene TRBV3-2); TRBD2 matches at 9 bases. Germline V gene lookup returns CDR1 LGHDT and CDR2 YNNKEL (reference sequence). The CDR3 sequence is 17 residues long. Trimming took 3 bases from V and 0 from J; bases not matched to a gene: 7. The DNA of the CDR3 is TGTGCCAGCAGCCAGACAATAGCGGGGGTTAGCACAGATACGCAGTATTTT. Its protein is CASSQTIAGVSTDTQYF.

J is TRBJ1-1 and V is TRBV7-2; D unclear. Germline loops: CDR1 SGHTA, CDR2 FQGNSA. Trimming left V 5 bases short and J 6 bases short, with 10 bases between. The CDR3 has 12 amino acids. The CDR3 DNA follows: TGTGCCAGCAGCCCCGGGAGGTCTGAAGCTTTCTTT. It encodes CASSPGRSEAFF. Filled out from reference TRBV7-2 and TRBJ1-1, the complete variable domain reads GAGVSQSPSNKVTEKGKDVELRCDPISGHTALYWYRQSLGQGLEFLIYFQGNSAPDKSGLPSDRFSAERTGGSVSTLTIQRTQQEDSAVYLCASSPGRSEAFFGQGTRLTVV.

V is TRBV3-1 (or the pseudogene TRBV3-2) and J is TRBJ1-2, with TRBD1 identical over 8 bases. Germline V gene sequence: CDR1 LGHDT, CDR2 YNNKEL (reference sequence). This CDR3 has 14 amino acids. V gave up 3 bases and J gave up 6 bases; unmatched junction bases: 6. This chain's CDR3 is CASSQTPGGNGYTF. CDR3 DNA sequence: TGTGCCAGCAGCCAGACTCCAGGGGGCAATGGCTACACCTTC.

The chain employs TRBV7-9 and TRBJ1-2; 7 bases map to TRBD1. CDR3 length equals 16 residues. Germline lookup yields CDR1 SEHNR and CDR2 FQNEAQ (reference sequence). With V trimmed by 1 base and J by 2 bases, 7 bases remained unmatched. The CDR3 nucleotides read TGTGCCAGCAGCTTAGGGCTCCAGGGGGGAAACTATGGCTACACCTTC. This encodes CASSLGLQGGNYGYTF.